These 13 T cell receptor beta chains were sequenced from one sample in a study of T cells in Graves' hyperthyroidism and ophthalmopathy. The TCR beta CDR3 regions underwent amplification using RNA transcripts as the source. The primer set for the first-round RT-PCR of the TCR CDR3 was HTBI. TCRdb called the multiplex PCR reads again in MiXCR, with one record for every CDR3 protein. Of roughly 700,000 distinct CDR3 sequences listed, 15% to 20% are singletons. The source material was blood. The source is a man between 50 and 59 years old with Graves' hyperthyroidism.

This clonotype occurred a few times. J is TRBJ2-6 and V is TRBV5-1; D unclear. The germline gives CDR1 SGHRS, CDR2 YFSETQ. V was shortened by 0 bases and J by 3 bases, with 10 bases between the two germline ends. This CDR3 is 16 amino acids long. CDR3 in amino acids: CASSLESPLGANVLTF. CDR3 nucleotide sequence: TGCGCCAGCAGCTTGGAGTCTCCTCTTGGGGCCAACGTCCTGACTTTC.

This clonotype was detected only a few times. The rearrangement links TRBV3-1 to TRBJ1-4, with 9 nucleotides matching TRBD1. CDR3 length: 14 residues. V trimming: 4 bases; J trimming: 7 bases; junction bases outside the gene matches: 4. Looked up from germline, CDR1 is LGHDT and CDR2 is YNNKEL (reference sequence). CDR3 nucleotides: TGTGCCAGCAGCCTCGGACAGGGGATTGAAAAACTGTTTTTT. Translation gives CASSLGQGIEKLFF. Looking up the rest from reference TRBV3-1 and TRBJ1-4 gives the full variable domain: DTAVSQTPKYLVTQMGNDKSIKCEQNLGHDTMYWYKQDSKKFLKIMFSYNNKELIINETVPNRFSPKSPDKAHLNLHINSLELGDSAVYFCASSLGQGIEKLFFGSGTQLSVL.

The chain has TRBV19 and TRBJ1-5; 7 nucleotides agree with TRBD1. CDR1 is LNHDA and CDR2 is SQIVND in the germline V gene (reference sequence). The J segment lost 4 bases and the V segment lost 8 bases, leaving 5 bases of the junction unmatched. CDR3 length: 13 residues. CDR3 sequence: CASGTALNQPQHF. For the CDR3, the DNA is TGTGCCAGTGGGACAGCGCTTAATCAGCCCCAGCATTTT.

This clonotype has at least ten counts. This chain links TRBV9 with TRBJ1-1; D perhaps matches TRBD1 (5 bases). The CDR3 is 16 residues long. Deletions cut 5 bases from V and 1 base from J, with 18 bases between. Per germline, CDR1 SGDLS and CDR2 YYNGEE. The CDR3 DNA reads TGTGCCAGCAGTACTTTTGTCGGGGGAGCGAACACTGAAGCTTTCTTT. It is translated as CASSTFVGGANTEAFF.

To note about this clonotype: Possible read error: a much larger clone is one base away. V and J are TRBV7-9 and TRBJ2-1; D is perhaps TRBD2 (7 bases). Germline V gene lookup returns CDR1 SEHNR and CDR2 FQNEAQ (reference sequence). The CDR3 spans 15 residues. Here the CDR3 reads CASSLTGGDLNGQFF. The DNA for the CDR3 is TGTGCCAGCAGCTTAACGGGGGGCGATCTCAATGGGCAGTTCTTC.

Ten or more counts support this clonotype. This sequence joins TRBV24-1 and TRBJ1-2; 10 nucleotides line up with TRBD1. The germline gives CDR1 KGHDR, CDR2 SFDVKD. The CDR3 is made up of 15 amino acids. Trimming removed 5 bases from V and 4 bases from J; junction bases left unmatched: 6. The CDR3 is CATSAAGQGSYGYTF. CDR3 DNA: TGTGCCACCAGTGCCGCGGGACAGGGGTCCTATGGCTACACCTTC.

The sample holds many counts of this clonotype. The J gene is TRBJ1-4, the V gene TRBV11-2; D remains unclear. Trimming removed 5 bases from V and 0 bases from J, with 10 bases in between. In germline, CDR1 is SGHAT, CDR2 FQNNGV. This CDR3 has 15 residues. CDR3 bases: TGTGCCAGCAGCCCCCGACACGCAACTAATGAAAAACTGTTTTTT. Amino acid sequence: CASSPRHATNEKLFF.

CDR3 DNA sequence: TGTGCCAGCAGCCAAGTAATAGCGGGACTCACCGGGGAGCTGTTTTTT. It yields the protein CASSQVIAGLTGELFF. The chain combines TRBV3-1 with TRBJ2-2, with 8 bases that match TRBD2. With 1 base clipped from V and 4 bases from J, the junction kept 5 bases outside the gene matches. Per the germline V gene, CDR1 is LGHDT and CDR2 is YNNKEL (reference sequence). The CDR3 runs 16 residues.

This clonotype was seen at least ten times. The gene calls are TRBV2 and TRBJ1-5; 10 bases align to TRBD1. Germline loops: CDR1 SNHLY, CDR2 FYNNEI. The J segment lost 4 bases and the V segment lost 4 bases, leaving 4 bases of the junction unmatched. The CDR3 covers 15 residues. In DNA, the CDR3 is TGTGCCAGCAGTGGACAGGGGGCCCTGAATCAGCCCCAGCATTTT. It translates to CASSGQGALNQPQHF.

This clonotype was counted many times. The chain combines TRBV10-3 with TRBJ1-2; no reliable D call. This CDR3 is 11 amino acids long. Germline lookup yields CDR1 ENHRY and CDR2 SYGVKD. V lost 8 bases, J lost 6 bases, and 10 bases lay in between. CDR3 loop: CAIGRRDGYTF. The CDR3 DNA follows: TGTGCCATCGGTCGGAGGGATGGCTACACCTTC.

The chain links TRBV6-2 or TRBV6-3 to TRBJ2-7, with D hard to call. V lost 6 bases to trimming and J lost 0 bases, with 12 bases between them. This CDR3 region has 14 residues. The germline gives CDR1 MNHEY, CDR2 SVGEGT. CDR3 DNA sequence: TGTGCCAGCAGGAAGGGCCTAAGCTCCTACGAGCAGTACTTC. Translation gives CASRKGLSSYEQYF.

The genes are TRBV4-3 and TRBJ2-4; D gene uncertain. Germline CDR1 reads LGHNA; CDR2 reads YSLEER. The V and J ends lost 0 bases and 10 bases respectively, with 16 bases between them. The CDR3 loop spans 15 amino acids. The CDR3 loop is CASSQEYGRPSIQYF. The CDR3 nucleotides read TGCGCCAGCAGCCAAGAGTACGGCAGACCTAGTATTCAGTACTTC.

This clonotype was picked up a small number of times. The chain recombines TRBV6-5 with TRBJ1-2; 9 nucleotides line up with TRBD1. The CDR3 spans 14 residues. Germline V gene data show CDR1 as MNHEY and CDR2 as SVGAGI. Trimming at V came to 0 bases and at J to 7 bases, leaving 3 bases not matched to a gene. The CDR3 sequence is CASSYSTGGPGYTF. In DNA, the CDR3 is TGTGCCAGCAGTTACTCGACAGGGGGACCTGGCTACACCTTC.